This T cell receptor (beta chain) was profiled in a study of T cell repertoires in cytomegalovirus infection. Turning to this clonotype: Its antigen is unidentified.

Germline loops: CDR1 LGHNA, CDR2 YSLEER. The junction had 8 bases not matched to a gene; V was cut back by 6 bases and J by 4 bases. The CDR3 has 15 amino acids. In TCRdb, the reads were re-called with MiXCR into one record per CDR3 protein. The table includes more than 90,000 distinct CDR3 sequences, roughly a tenth detected once. This chain connects TRBV4-3 to TRBJ2-5, with 10 bases identical to TRBD2. The source is a human donor in good health (CMV status not recorded). Some clones in this sample may be carry-over from other donors' samples. Sequenced material: PBMCs, sequenced either directly or after in vitro stimulation (not recorded which). This chain's CDR3 is CASSLYLAGAETQYF. The CDR3 nucleotides read TGCGCCAGCAGTCTCTATCTAGCGGGAGCAGAGACCCAGTACTTC.